The 27 T cell receptor beta chains listed next were all sequenced from one sample in a study of T cell changes during pregnancy in multiple sclerosis. Produced via immunoSEQ multiplex PCR; TCRdb's table is partial and in-frame only. The data contain under 45,000 clones, 92% of them singletons. The sequenced sample was CD4+ T cells from peripheral blood mononuclear cells, obtained in the first trimester of pregnancy. The origin of the receptors is a female donor with multiple sclerosis, enrolled in a pregnancy study.

The CDR3 DNA reads as TGTGCCAGCAGGGGAGGGACAGGGAAATACTATGGCTACACCTTC. It encodes CASRGGTGKYYGYTF. The rearrangement joins TRBV6-5 to TRBJ1-2, with 9 nucleotides matching TRBD1. The CDR3 has 15 residues. The V gene's germline CDR1 is MNHEY and CDR2 SVGAGI. Trimming took 6 bases from V and 3 from J; bases not matched to a gene: 8.

The V gene is TRBV7-2, the J gene TRBJ1-5, with TRBD1 matching 8 bases. V shed 5 bases and J 2 bases; nucleotides not matched to a gene: 2. The CDR3 runs 14 residues. CDR1 is SGHTA, CDR2 FQGNSA, per germline. This chain's CDR3 is CASSPTGGNQPQHF. The DNA of the CDR3 is TGTGCCAGCAGCCCGACAGGGGGCAATCAGCCCCAGCATTTT.

The rearrangement links TRBV5-6 to TRBJ1-4; 8 bases fit TRBD1. Germline lookup yields CDR1 SGHDT and CDR2 YYEEEE. J lost 8 bases, V lost 3 bases, and 12 bases had no gene match. The CDR3 totals 16 residues. CDR3 bases: TGTGCCAGCAGCTCAAACCTTGGACAGGGCTGGGAAAAACTGTTTTTT. This sequence encodes CASSSNLGQGWEKLFF.

The CDR3 protein is CASSESGQGAGEQFF. In nucleotides, the CDR3 is TGTGCCAGCAGTGAATCTGGACAGGGGGCCGGCGAGCAGTTCTTC. The chain employs TRBV25-1 and TRBJ2-1, with 11 bases lining up with TRBD1. Per the germline V gene, CDR1 is MGHDK and CDR2 is SYGVNS. V was clipped by 1 base and J by 10 bases; unmatched bases: 6. This CDR3 spans 15 amino acids.

DNA of the CDR3: TGTGCCAGCAGGTCCGGGACAGTCATGAACACTGAAGCTTTCTTT. Translating it yields CASRSGTVMNTEAFF. The chain links TRBV28 to TRBJ1-1; 7 nucleotides match TRBD1. V was pared by 6 bases and J by 0 bases, with 7 bases of the junction left unmatched. This CDR3 has 15 residues. Germline V gene sequence: CDR1 MDHEN, CDR2 SYDVKM.

The chain has TRBV11-2 and TRBJ2-1; 10 bases line up with TRBD2. CDR3 length equals 16 residues. The germline V gene encodes CDR1 SGHAT and CDR2 FQNNGV. The J segment lost 4 bases and the V segment lost 1 base, leaving 4 bases of the junction unmatched. CDR3 coding DNA: TGTGCCAGCAGCTTAGGTTCTAGCGGGAGATACAATGAGCAGTTCTTC. Translation: CASSLGSSGRYNEQFF. The whole variable domain, filled in from reference TRBV11-2 and TRBJ2-1, reads EAGVAQSPRYKIIEKRQSVAFWCNPISGHATLYWYQQILGQGPKLLIQFQNNGVVDDSQLPKDRFSAERLKGVDSTLKIQPAKLEDSAVYLCASSLGSSGRYNEQFFGPGTRLTVL.

This chain joins TRBV18 and TRBJ1-3, with TRBD1 as a possible D gene (6 bases). The germline V gene has CDR1 KGHSH and CDR2 LQKENI. V was clipped by 0 bases and J by 0 bases, with 18 bases between them. This CDR3 has 19 residues. This CDR3 is CASSPPGFGQFSSGNTIYF. CDR3 nucleotide sequence: TGTGCCAGCTCACCACCGGGGTTCGGACAGTTCAGCTCTGGAAACACCATATATTTT. Full variable domain (missing parts from reference TRBV18 and TRBJ1-3): NAGVMQNPRHLVRRRGQEARLRCSPMKGHSHVYWYRQLPEEGLKFMVYLQKENIIDESGMPKERFSAEFPKEGPSILRIQQVVRGDSAAYFCASSPPGFGQFSSGNTIYFGEGSWLTVV.

The J gene is TRBJ1-5, the V gene TRBV5-5, with a weak D call TRBD1 (6 bases). Trimming shortened V by 1 base and J by 7 bases, and 15 bases separated the two germline ends. The germline CDR1 and CDR2 sequences are SGHKS and YYEKEE (reference sequence). This CDR3 spans 15 amino acids. The CDR3 DNA is TGTGCCAGCAGCTTGTTTATACAGGGTGGCCAGCCCCAGCATTTT. Protein: CASSLFIQGGQPQHF.

The chain is built from TRBV5-1 and TRBJ2-7; D is perhaps TRBD2 (6 bases). V gave up 2 bases and J gave up 1 base, with 13 bases separating them. The CDR3 is made up of 15 amino acids. Germline V gene data show CDR1 as SGHRS and CDR2 as YFSETQ. For the CDR3, the DNA is TGCGCCAGCAGCTTCGAGGGACTCAGGTCCTACGAGCAGTACTTC. Protein product: CASSFEGLRSYEQYF.

The sample holds one count of this clone. The gene calls are TRBV28 and TRBJ2-5; maybe TRBD2 (5 bases). Germline V gene sequence: CDR1 MDHEN, CDR2 SYDVKM. The V end lost 6 bases, the J end lost 5 bases, and 7 bases lay between the germline ends. The CDR3 is made up of 11 amino acids. CDR3 residues: CASSRGETQYF. CDR3 nucleotides: TGTGCCAGCAGCCGCGGGGAGACCCAGTACTTC.

V is TRBV21-1 and J is TRBJ2-3; the D call in the table, TRBD1, was not verified against the DNA. TRBV21-1 corresponds to a pseudogene. The CDR3 has 16 residues. CDR3 in DNA: TGTGCCAGCAGCCTACAGGGGGCGTTTAGGGCAGATACGCAGTATTTT. Translation: CASSLQGAFRADTQYF.

This clone was seen a handful of times. The rearrangement uses TRBV19 and TRBJ2-1; 10 bases fit TRBD2. Trimming at V came to 5 bases and at J to 7 bases, leaving 5 bases not matched to a gene. The germline V gene has CDR1 LNHDA and CDR2 SQIVND (reference sequence). The CDR3 consists of 14 residues. The CDR3 coding sequence is TGTGCCAGTAGTCCTTTAGCGGGAGGAAATGAGCAGTTCTTC. Translating gives CASSPLAGGNEQFF.

The V gene is TRBV19, the J gene TRBJ2-4, with 13 bases lining up with TRBD2. The CDR3 sequence is 16 residues long. The J segment lost 7 bases and the V segment lost 5 bases, leaving 8 bases of the junction unmatched. Germline CDR1 reads LNHDA; CDR2 reads SQIVND (reference sequence). The CDR3 is CASSQLAGGPANIQYF. CDR3 DNA sequence: TGTGCCAGTAGTCAACTAGCGGGAGGGCCTGCGAACATTCAGTACTTC.

The chain links TRBV28 to TRBJ2-7, with 16 bases identical to TRBD2. CDR3 size: 18 residues. V was pared by 8 bases and J by 4 bases, with 14 bases of the junction left unmatched. Looked up from germline, CDR1 is MDHEN and CDR2 is SYDVKM. CDR3 DNA sequence: TGTGCCAGCGGGGGGACTAGCGGGAGGGCAGGACGGGTTTACGAGCAGTACTTC. It yields the protein CASGGTSGRAGRVYEQYF. Combining the CDR3 with reference TRBV28 and TRBJ2-7 gives the whole variable domain DVKVTQSSRYLVKRTGEKVFLECVQDMDHENMFWYRQDPGLGLRLIYFSYDVKMKEKGDIPEGYSVSREKKERFSLILESASTNQTSMYLCASGGTSGRAGRVYEQYFGPGTRLTVT.

The J gene is TRBJ2-1, the V gene TRBV6-4; 8 bases map to TRBD2. The germline V gene has CDR1 MRHNA and CDR2 SNTAGT. The V segment lost 6 bases and the J segment 3 bases; nucleotides outside the gene matches: 7. The CDR3 length is 15 residues. The CDR3 reads CASRLLAEGYNEQFF. CDR3 DNA: TGTGCCAGCAGACTACTAGCGGAGGGCTACAATGAGCAGTTCTTC.

This clone has a handful of counts. The V gene is TRBV27, the J gene TRBJ1-5, with D uncertain. This CDR3 is built from 15 residues. Germline CDR1 MNHEY, CDR2 SMNVEV (reference sequence). Between the trimmed V and J ends, which lost 5 bases and 3 bases, there was a span of 14 bases. The CDR3 loop reads CASSPQVGLNQPQHF. The CDR3 DNA reads TGTGCCAGCAGTCCCCAGGTGGGTCTCAATCAGCCCCAGCATTTT.

A single count supports this clone. This chain uses TRBV2 with TRBJ1-5, with D perhaps TRBD1 (5 bases). Germline lookup yields CDR1 SNHLY and CDR2 FYNNEI. V lost 6 bases to trimming and J lost 3 bases, with 12 bases between them. This CDR3 contains 14 residues. The CDR3 reads CASRGGRNNQPQHF. The CDR3, as DNA: TGTGCCAGCAGGGGGGGACGGAACAATCAGCCCCAGCATTTT. The variable domain in full, with the rest retrieved from reference TRBV2 and TRBJ1-5, is EPEVTQTPSHQVTQMGQEVILRCVPISNHLYFYWYRQILGQKVEFLVSFYNNEISEKSEIFDDQFSVERPDGSNFTLKIRSTKLEDSAMYFCASRGGRNNQPQHFGDGTRLSIL.

This clone showed up just once. The CDR3 here is CATRQGADYGYTF. CDR3 in DNA: TGTGCCACCCGACAGGGGGCGGATTATGGCTACACCTTC. The chain has TRBV19 and TRBJ1-2; 10 bases map to TRBD1. The CDR3 covers 13 residues. With 10 bases clipped from V and 5 bases from J, the junction kept 7 bases outside the gene matches. The germline gives CDR1 LNHDA, CDR2 SQIVND (reference sequence).

The CDR3 sequence is CASSLMGGQAYSYEQYF. As DNA, the CDR3 is TGTGCCAGCAGTCTAATGGGGGGACAGGCCTACTCCTACGAGCAGTACTTC. The J gene is TRBJ2-7, the V gene TRBV2, with TRBD1 matching 8 bases. The CDR3 runs 17 residues. Germline assignment: CDR1 SNHLY and CDR2 FYNNEI. V lost 5 bases, J lost 0 bases, and 12 bases stayed unmatched.

The V gene is TRBV5-1, the J gene TRBJ1-1; the match to TRBD1 covers 8 bases. The trim removed 5 bases at V and 0 bases at J, leaving 9 bases unmatched. The CDR3 has 16 amino acids. Germline V gene sequence: CDR1 SGHRS, CDR2 YFSETQ. This chain's CDR3 is CASSSPRGLLNTEAFF. DNA for the CDR3: TGCGCCAGCAGTTCACCCAGGGGGCTTCTGAACACTGAAGCTTTCTTT.

The chain has TRBV28 and TRBJ1-2, with TRBD1 matching 8 bases. Unmatched junction bases numbered 13, after V lost 3 bases and J lost 7 bases. Germline V gives CDR1 MDHEN, CDR2 SYDVKM. This CDR3 is built from 16 residues. The CDR3 nucleotides read TGTGCCAGCAGTTTCCGACAGGGGTGGAGGGGTATTGGCTACACCTTC. Its translation: CASSFRQGWRGIGYTF.

The chain joins TRBV27 to TRBJ2-7; D is possibly TRBD1 (6 bases). The CDR3 covers 14 residues. The V end lost 5 bases, the J end lost 3 bases, and 14 bases lay between the germline ends. In germline, CDR1 is MNHEY, CDR2 SMNVEV (reference sequence). The CDR3 loop is CASSVSGQSYEQYF. CDR3 bases: TGTGCCAGCAGTGTCTCGGGACAAAGCTACGAGCAGTACTTC.

This sequence joins TRBV28 and TRBJ1-2, with 7 bases fitting TRBD1. Germline V gene lookup returns CDR1 MDHEN and CDR2 SYDVKM. V was pared by 2 bases and J by 7 bases, with 4 bases of the junction left unmatched. The CDR3 sequence is 13 residues long. As DNA, the CDR3 is TGTGCCAGCAGTTTACAGGGGGTTAGTGGCTACACCTTC. The encoded protein is CASSLQGVSGYTF.

The V gene is TRBV7-2, the J gene TRBJ2-3; TRBD2 matches at 8 bases. The CDR3 is made up of 17 amino acids. Germline V CDR1 and CDR2: SGHTA, FQGNSA. The V segment lost 2 bases and the J segment 3 bases; nucleotides outside the gene matches: 10. CDR3 protein: CASSLMGSGSLTDTQYF. DNA for the CDR3: TGTGCCAGCAGCTTAATGGGGAGCGGGAGTTTAACAGATACGCAGTATTTT.

This clone was observed a single time. The chain uses TRBV9 and TRBJ1-3, with 8 positions matching TRBD1. V lost 0 bases to trimming and J lost 3 bases; unmatched junction nucleotides: 11. This CDR3 is 18 amino acids long. CDR1 and CDR2 (germline): SGDLS, YYNGEE. The chain's CDR3 is CASSVGAGQGPLGNTIYF. The CDR3 DNA is TGTGCCAGCAGCGTAGGAGCAGGACAGGGTCCTCTTGGAAACACCATATATTTT.

The rearrangement links TRBV28 to TRBJ2-1, with 11 bases identical to TRBD2. The V segment lost 5 bases and the J segment 8 bases; nucleotides outside the gene matches: 14. The CDR3 is 17 residues long. Looked up from germline, CDR1 is MDHEN and CDR2 is SYDVKM. The CDR3 reads CASSPYTILAGVDEQFF. Here the CDR3 DNA reads TGTGCCAGCAGTCCATACACCATACTAGCGGGAGTCGATGAGCAGTTCTTC.

This clone was seen just once. This chain connects TRBV28 to TRBJ1-5; D is uncertain. CDR1 is MDHEN and CDR2 is SYDVKM in the germline V gene. There are 13 residues in the CDR3. With 8 bases removed from V and 2 bases from J, the gap between germline ends came to 10 bases. The CDR3 spells CASGGLGNQPQHF. Written as DNA, the CDR3 is TGTGCCAGCGGTGGCCTTGGCAATCAGCCCCAGCATTTT.